The 5 T cell receptor beta chains below all came from one sample that was sequenced in a study of Graves' ophthalmopathy and Graves' hyperthyroidism. RNA transcripts were the template, and TCR beta CDR3 regions were amplified from them. In the first round, RT-PCR was carried out with HTBI primers, and a multiplex PCR formed the second round. TCRdb independently ran MiXCR on the multiplex PCR reads; one entry per CDR3 protein. The table has about 660,000 distinct CDR3 sequences, over 40% seen once. Sample: peripheral blood. The receptors come from an adult man with Graves' ophthalmopathy.

This clonotype was observed at least ten times. The chain couples TRBV6-5 to TRBJ1-2; TRBD1 might be the D (6 bases). CDR1 and CDR2 from the germline V gene are MNHEY and SVGAGI. Trimming removed 6 bases at V and 3 bases at J, with 11 bases between. The CDR3 has 13 residues. The chain's CDR3 is CASRLDSDYGYTF. As DNA, the CDR3 is TGTGCCAGCAGATTGGACAGTGACTATGGCTACACCTTC.

This clonotype was counted a few times. The J gene is TRBJ1-2, the V gene TRBV12-3 or TRBV12-4, with 10 bases that match TRBD1. The ends lost 4 bases at V and 7 bases at J; junction bases unmatched: 9. This CDR3 region has 15 residues. The CDR3 reads CASSYSGTGVFGYTF. In nucleotides, the CDR3 is TGTGCCAGCAGTTACTCCGGGACAGGGGTCTTTGGCTACACCTTC.

This clonotype occurred many times. DNA for the CDR3: TGCAGTGCTAGGTGGGACAGTAATTCACCCCTCCACTTT. The encoded protein is CSARWDSNSPLHF. The rearrangement links TRBV20-1 to TRBJ1-6, with 7 positions matching TRBD1. V lost 3 bases and J lost 6; bases outside the gene matches: 2. The CDR3 is made up of 13 amino acids. Germline CDR1 and CDR2: DFQATT and SNEGSKA (reference sequence).

Worth noting for this clonotype: At one of its ends the junction is not consistent with the germline gene, which may arise from a read error. The chain recombines TRBV7-3 with TRBJ1-2; 8 bases match TRBD1. Per germline, CDR1 SGHTA and CDR2 FQGTGA. The CDR3 spans 17 residues. The CDR3 is CASSSPRRGQGANGHTF. CDR3 bases: TGTGCCAGCAGCTCTCCCCGTCGGGGCCAGGGGGCAAATGGCCACACCTTC. The full variable domain, its missing parts supplied by reference TRBV7-3 and TRBJ1-2, is GAGVSQTPSNKVTEKGKYVELRCDPISGHTALYWYRQSLGQGPEFLIYFQGTGAADDSGLPNDRFFAVRPEGSVSTLKIQRTERGDSAVYLCASSSPRRGQGANGHTFGSGTRLTVV.

This clonotype has only a few counts. This rearrangement joins TRBV12-5 to TRBJ1-2; the D is unclear. With 3 bases removed from V and 0 bases from J, the gap between germline ends came to 14 bases. CDR1 and CDR2 (germline): LGHNT, FRNRAP. The CDR3 covers 16 residues. In DNA form, the CDR3 reads TGTGCTAGTGGTTTCCGTCTCAGAGAAGCTAACTATGGCTACACCTTC. Its translation: CASGFRLREANYGYTF.